The 21 T cell receptor beta chains given below trace back to one sample, sequenced in a study of shared clonotypes between healthy human individuals. Libraries were prepared by immunoSEQ multiplex PCR; TCRdb keeps only in-frame clonotypes and omits some of them. This sample has millions of clones, with about 92% found just once. Naive CD8 cells lacked CD45RO, underwent positive selection for CCR7 and left out terminally differentiated effector memory CD45RA+ cells. Sequenced material: naive CD8+ T cells from PBMCs. The receptors were sampled from a man younger than 30 in good health. Some clones in this sample may be carry-over from other donors' samples.

This chain uses TRBV11-2 with TRBJ2-7; 7 bases match TRBD2. J gave up 1 base and V 1 base, and 4 bases lay outside the gene matches. Germline lookup yields CDR1 SGHAT and CDR2 FQNNGV. This CDR3 region has 15 residues. CDR3 nucleotides: TGTGCCAGCAGCTTAGTAGGCGGGGGTTCCTACGAGCAGTACTTC. Translating gives CASSLVGGGSYEQYF.

The V call is TRBV14, the J call TRBJ2-3; D is undetermined. Trimming shortened V by 3 bases and J by 2 bases, and 9 bases separated the two germline ends. Per the germline V gene, CDR1 is SGHDN and CDR2 is FVKESK. This CDR3 has 14 residues. As DNA, the CDR3 is TGTGCCAGCAGCCACATCTTGACCACAGATACGCAGTATTTT. Protein: CASSHILTTDTQYF.

This clone was observed a handful of times. This chain uses TRBV29-1 with TRBJ1-2, with 9 bases lining up with TRBD1. V lost 6 bases, J lost 5 bases, and 7 bases stayed unmatched. Per the germline V gene, CDR1 is SQVTM and CDR2 is ANQGSEA. CDR3 length: 13 amino acids. The CDR3 nucleotides read TGCAGCGTAGTTAAACAGGGGGCGTATGGCTACACCTTC. It yields the protein CSVVKQGAYGYTF.

A note on this clone: Other DNA sequences in this sample translate to the same CDR3. The V and J genes are TRBV9 and TRBJ1-5; D uncertain. This CDR3 is 14 amino acids long. Trimming removed 3 bases from V and 0 bases from J, with 7 bases in between. Germline CDR1 SGDLS, CDR2 YYNGEE. This CDR3 reads CASSAGASNQPQHF. The CDR3 nucleotides are TGTGCCAGCAGCGCGGGAGCTAGCAATCAGCCCCAGCATTTT.

In this sample, this clone turned up once. The J gene is TRBJ1-2, the V gene TRBV19; D remains unclear. The CDR3 sequence is 13 residues long. The V and J ends lost 6 bases and 4 bases respectively, with 12 bases between them. Per the germline V gene, CDR1 is LNHDA and CDR2 is SQIVND (reference sequence). In nucleotides, the CDR3 is TGTGCCAGTAGCCCCCTGGACGCCTATGGCTACACCTTC. It encodes CASSPLDAYGYTF.

This chain joins TRBV11-3 and TRBJ2-7, with D perhaps TRBD2 (5 bases). V was trimmed by 5 bases and J by 0 bases, leaving 11 bases between them. The CDR3 has 14 amino acids. Germline lookup yields CDR1 SGHNT and CDR2 YENEEA. The CDR3 nucleotides read TGTGCCAGCAGCCCCCCTGGGAGCTCCTACGAGCAGTACTTC. Protein product: CASSPPGSSYEQYF.

Worth noting for this clone: Other DNA sequences in this specimen translate into the identical CDR3. The chain couples TRBV27 to TRBJ1-5; D is ambiguous. This CDR3 has 13 residues. Germline CDR1 MNHEY, CDR2 SMNVEV (reference sequence). Trimming removed 0 bases at V and 3 bases at J, with 3 bases between. The CDR3 region is CASSLSDNQPQHF. In nucleotides, the CDR3 is TGTGCCAGCAGTTTATCAGACAATCAGCCCCAGCATTTT.

In this sample, this clone turned up a few times. The gene calls are TRBV2 and TRBJ1-5; D is unresolved. Germline CDR1 is SNHLY and CDR2 is FYNNEI. CDR3 length: 14 residues. Trimming cost V 6 bases and J 0 bases, with 9 bases left between them. The DNA for the CDR3 is TGTGCCAGCAGGGAGGTTTATAGCAATCAGCCCCAGCATTTT. This encodes CASREVYSNQPQHF.

The chain has TRBV7-9 and TRBJ2-5, with 10 positions matching TRBD2. CDR1 SEHNR and CDR2 FQNEAQ come from the germline V gene (reference sequence). V shed 4 bases and J 2 bases; nucleotides not matched to a gene: 7. There are 16 residues in the CDR3. The CDR3 protein is CASSSRTSGTQETQYF. CDR3 nucleotide sequence: TGTGCCAGCAGCTCCAGGACTAGCGGAACACAAGAGACCCAGTACTTC.

The rearrangement links TRBV30 to TRBJ2-1; D remains unclear. Looked up from germline, CDR1 is GTSNPN and CDR2 is SVGIG (reference sequence). This CDR3 spans 15 amino acids. Trimming pared 2 bases from V and 1 base from J, leaving 12 bases between. The DNA for the CDR3 is TGTGCCTGGAGTCAACTCATGGGTTCCTACAATGAGCAGTTCTTC. Residues: CAWSQLMGSYNEQFF.

This sequence joins TRBV28 and TRBJ1-1; maybe TRBD1 (5 bases). The CDR3 length is 14 residues. Germline V lookup: CDR1 MDHEN, CDR2 SYDVKM. The V gene lost 3 bases and the J gene lost 6 bases, with 14 bases spanning the gap. This chain's CDR3 is CASSLLGHTPEAFF. DNA for the CDR3: TGTGCCAGCAGTTTGTTGGGGCATACCCCTGAAGCTTTCTTT.

This clone is a singleton in its sample. The rearrangement joins TRBV7-6 to TRBJ2-1, with 9 bases fitting TRBD2. In germline, CDR1 is SGHVS, CDR2 FNYEAQ. The CDR3 is 15 amino acids. The V segment lost 5 bases and the J segment 9 bases; nucleotides outside the gene matches: 11. The CDR3 nucleotides are TGTGCCAGCAGCGTGGGCGGGAGGGCAGGAGGTGAGCAGTTCTTC. Amino acids: CASSVGGRAGGEQFF.

The CDR3 here is CASSPPGRNYGYTF. In nucleotides, the CDR3 is TGCGCCAGCAGCCCCCCGGGACGGAACTATGGCTACACCTTC. The chain links TRBV5-1 to TRBJ1-2; D possibly corresponds to TRBD1 (5 bases). Germline V CDR1 and CDR2: SGHRS, YFSETQ. V lost 4 bases and J 2 bases, leaving 12 bases between the germline ends. The CDR3 runs to 14 residues.

This sequence joins TRBV7-8 and TRBJ1-3; D gene uncertain. Germline V lookup: CDR1 SGHVS, CDR2 FQNEAQ. The V end lost 1 base, the J end lost 0 bases, and 7 bases lay between the germline ends. This CDR3 comprises 15 residues. The CDR3 loop is CASSLGRTSGNTIYF. The CDR3 nucleotides read TGTGCCAGCAGCTTAGGGAGGACCTCTGGAAACACCATATATTTT.

The chain is built from TRBV9 and TRBJ2-1, with TRBD2 matching over 8 bases. J gave up 5 bases and V 4 bases, and 14 bases lay outside the gene matches. The CDR3 covers 17 residues. Germline values: CDR1 SGDLS, CDR2 YYNGEE. CDR3 in amino acids: CASSRKAGLGLNNEQFF. The CDR3 DNA sequence: TGTGCCAGCAGCAGAAAAGCGGGACTAGGCCTCAACAATGAGCAGTTCTTC. The full variable domain, completed using reference TRBV9 and TRBJ2-1, is DSGVTQTPKHLITATGQRVTLRCSPRSGDLSVYWYQQSLDQGLQFLIQYYNGEERAKGNILERFSAQQFPDLHSELNLSSLELGDSALYFCASSRKAGLGLNNEQFFGPGTRLTVL.

The rearrangement joins TRBV7-9 to TRBJ2-1; D is possibly TRBD2 (6 bases). The V end lost 1 base, the J end lost 9 bases, and 10 bases lay between the germline ends. CDR1 and CDR2 from the germline V gene are SEHNR and FQNEAQ (reference sequence). The CDR3 spans 13 residues. The CDR3 nucleotides are TGTGCCAGCAGCTTAGGGAATAGCGGTGAGCAGTTCTTC. It yields the protein CASSLGNSGEQFF.

Of note for this clone: Other DNA sequences within the sample encode an identical CDR3. This chain links TRBV7-9 with TRBJ2-1, with a possible D match to TRBD2 (5 bases). CDR3 length: 12 residues. Germline values: CDR1 SEHNR, CDR2 FQNEAQ (reference sequence). The CDR3 spells CASSSPGNEQFF. CDR3 nucleotide sequence: TGTGCATCTAGCAGTCCCGGCAATGAGCAGTTCTTC. The variable domain in full, with the rest retrieved from reference TRBV7-9 and TRBJ2-1, is DTGVSQNPRHKITKRGQNVTFRCDPISEHNRLYWYRQTLGQGPEFLTYFQNEAQLEKSRLLSDRFSAERPKGSFSTLEIQRTEQGDSAMYLCASSSPGNEQFFGPGTRLTVL.

Here the CDR3 DNA reads TGTGCCAGCAGGGAGATAGATGAGACCTACGAGCAGTACTTC. It specifies CASREIDETYEQYF. The V call is TRBV27, the J call TRBJ2-7; D call uncertain. Trimming cost V 6 bases and J 2 bases, with 14 bases left between them. The germline CDR1 and CDR2 sequences are MNHEY and SMNVEV (reference sequence). CDR3 size: 14 residues.

This rearrangement joins TRBV5-1 to TRBJ2-1; the match to TRBD1 covers 9 bases. Germline trimming cut 4 bases from V and 6 bases from J; bases unmatched to any gene: 5. The CDR3 has 14 amino acids. The germline V gene encodes CDR1 SGHRS and CDR2 YFSETQ. CDR3 sequence reads: CASSPGQGINEQFF. CDR3 bases: TGCGCCAGCAGCCCAGGACAGGGGATCAATGAGCAGTTCTTC.

The CDR3 protein is CASSSPLTVSSWGEQFF. The CDR3 coding sequence is TGTGCCAGCAGTTCCCCTCTGACAGTCTCCTCCTGGGGTGAGCAGTTCTTC. This sequence joins TRBV27 and TRBJ2-1, with D perhaps matching TRBD1 (5 bases). Looked up from germline, CDR1 is MNHEY and CDR2 is SMNVEV (reference sequence). The V and J ends lost 4 bases and 9 bases respectively, with 25 bases between them. This CDR3 region has 17 residues.

The chain couples TRBV6-5 to TRBJ1-1, with D tentatively TRBD1 (6 bases). The V end lost 2 bases, the J end lost 0 bases, and 13 bases lay between the germline ends. This CDR3 has 16 residues. Looked up from germline, CDR1 is MNHEY and CDR2 is SVGAGI. Written as DNA, the CDR3 is TGTGCCAGCAGTTACGCTTCCCCAGGGGTGAACACTGAAGCTTTCTTT. Translated, it gives CASSYASPGVNTEAFF.